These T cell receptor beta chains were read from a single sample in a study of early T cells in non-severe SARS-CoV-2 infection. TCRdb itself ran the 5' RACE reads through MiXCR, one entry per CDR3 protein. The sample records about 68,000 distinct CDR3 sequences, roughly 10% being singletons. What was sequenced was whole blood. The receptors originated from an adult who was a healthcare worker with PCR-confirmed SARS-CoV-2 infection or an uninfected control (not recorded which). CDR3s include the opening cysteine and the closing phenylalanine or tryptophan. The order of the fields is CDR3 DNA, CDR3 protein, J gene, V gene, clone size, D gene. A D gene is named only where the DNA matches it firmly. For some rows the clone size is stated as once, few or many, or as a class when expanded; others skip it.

DNA: TGCAGTGCTAATTCTCTCGCAACCGGGACTAGCTTGAGTAATGAGCAGTTCTTC
CDR3: CSANSLATGTSLSNEQFF
J: TRBJ2-1
V: TRBV20-1
size: -
D: TRBD2

DNA: TGTGCCAGCAGATGGACAGGAGGGTATGGCTACACCTTC
CDR3: CASRWTGGYGYTF
J: TRBJ1-2
V: TRBV28
size: many
D: TRBD1

DNA: TGTGCCAGCAGCCCGCTTGGGACTAGCTTAGAGACCCAGTACTTC
CDR3: CASSPLGTSLETQYF
J: TRBJ2-5
V: TRBV7-9
size: many
D: TRBD2

DNA: TGCGGTACCGACCTGGGGGGGACAGTCTCGATGAACACTGAAGCTTTCTTT
CDR3: CGTDLGGTVSMNTEAFF
J: TRBJ1-1
V: TRBV20-1
size: -
D: TRBD1

DNA: TGCGCCAGCAGCCAAGACCCGGTCGGGACGGACGGTGTTACTAATGAAAAACTGTTTTTT
CDR3: CASSQDPVGTDGVTNEKLFF
J: TRBJ1-4
V: TRBV4-1
size: -
D: -

DNA: TGTGCCAGCACCGGGGAATCCTACAATGAGCAGTTCTTC
CDR3: CASTGESYNEQFF
J: TRBJ2-1
V: TRBV6-2/TRBV6-3
size: -
D: -

DNA: TGCAGTGCTACCACAACTAGCGGAGCCACAGATACGCAGTATTTT
CDR3: CSATTTSGATDTQYF
J: TRBJ2-3
V: TRBV20-1
size: many
D: TRBD2

DNA: TGCAGCCTCCTTCCGGGGGGCGCCGATGAGCAGTTCTTC
CDR3: CSLLPGGADEQFF
J: TRBJ2-1
V: TRBV29-1
size: few
D: -

DNA: TGTGCCAGCAGCCGTGACAGTATTACAGATACGCAGTATTTT
CDR3: CASSRDSITDTQYF
J: TRBJ2-3
V: TRBV5-6
size: many
D: -

DNA: TGCGCCAGCAGTCAATACGCCCCGACTAGCTACCACAATGAGCAGTTCTTC
CDR3: CASSQYAPTSYHNEQFF
J: TRBJ2-1
V: TRBV23-1
size: -
D: TRBD2

DNA: TGTGCCAGCAGCCTGCTTCGGACTAGTCCAGATACGCAGTATTTT
CDR3: CASSLLRTSPDTQYF
J: TRBJ2-3
V: TRBV7-2
size: -
D: TRBD2

DNA: TGCGCCAGCAGCCAAGTGGAGGATTACGAGCAGTACTTC
CDR3: CASSQVEDYEQYF
J: TRBJ2-7
V: TRBV4-1
size: -
D: -

DNA: TGTGCCACCAGTGACGAGGGCAGGGAGACCGGGGAGCTGTTTTTT
CDR3: CATSDEGRETGELFF
J: TRBJ2-2
V: TRBV24-1
size: many
D: -

DNA: TGTGCCAGCAGCTCCATGCCGACAAGGGCGAACACCGGGGAGCTGTTTTTT
CDR3: CASSSMPTRANTGELFF
J: TRBJ2-2
V: TRBV7-8
size: -
D: -

DNA: TGTGCCAGCAGACTGAACGGGGGCACTGAAGCTTTCTTT
CDR3: CASRLNGGTEAFF
J: TRBJ1-1
V: TRBV12-3/TRBV12-4
size: many
D: -

DNA: TGTGCCAGTAGGGTCGATAATCAGCCCCAGCATTTT
CDR3: CASRVDNQPQHF
J: TRBJ1-5
V: TRBV19
size: few
D: -

DNA: TGTGCCAGCAGCTTATCCCCCTGGGGTGGGGGCAGCACAGATACGCAGTATTTT
CDR3: CASSLSPWGGGSTDTQYF
J: TRBJ2-3
V: TRBV7-6
size: many
D: -

DNA: TGCAGTGCCCTGAGCGGGAGCCGTAGCGATGAGCAGTTCTTC
CDR3: CSALSGSRSDEQFF
J: TRBJ2-1
V: TRBV20-1
size: many
D: TRBD2

DNA: TGCGCCAGCCAGACGCGGGAGGGAGGAGATACGCAGTATTTT
CDR3: CASQTREGGDTQYF
J: TRBJ2-3
V: TRBV4-3
size: few
D: TRBD2

DNA: TGCGCCAGCAGCCAGGAGAGAACTAGCCCTTCCTACGAGCAGTACTTC
CDR3: CASSQERTSPSYEQYF
J: TRBJ2-7
V: TRBV4-3
size: -
D: -

DNA: TGTGCCAGCAGTTTATTCCGGGGGAGCTCCTACGAGCAGTACTTC
CDR3: CASSLFRGSSYEQYF
J: TRBJ2-7
V: TRBV27
size: few
D: -

DNA: TGTGCCAGCAGCTTAGCTGGCGACACAGATACGCAGTATTTT
CDR3: CASSLAGDTDTQYF
J: TRBJ2-3
V: TRBV11-3
size: -
D: -

DNA: TGCGCCAGCAGCTTGGCCGGGACGGCTAACAATGAGCAGTTCTTC
CDR3: CASSLAGTANNEQFF
J: TRBJ2-1
V: TRBV5-1
size: many
D: -

DNA: TGTGCCAGCAGTTACGCGGGACAGGCCAACCAGTACTTC
CDR3: CASSYAGQANQYF
J: TRBJ2-5
V: TRBV6-5
size: many
D: TRBD1

DNA: TGTGCCAGCAGCCGCGGGACTACGACCGGGGAGCTGTTTTTT
CDR3: CASSRGTTTGELFF
J: TRBJ2-2
V: TRBV3-1
size: -
D: TRBD2

DNA: TGTGCCAGCAGCTTGGGGGCTTTCGGGACTAGCGGAAGCAATGAGCAGTTCTTC
CDR3: CASSLGAFGTSGSNEQFF
J: TRBJ2-1
V: TRBV5-6
size: many
D: TRBD2

DNA: TGTGCCAGCAGCAAAGGACAGACCTACGAGCAGTACTTC
CDR3: CASSKGQTYEQYF
J: TRBJ2-7
V: TRBV11-2
size: -
D: -

DNA: TGCAGTCGTTTCGGGGGGGACTATGGCTACACCTTC
CDR3: CSRFGGDYGYTF
J: TRBJ1-2
V: TRBV20-1
size: few
D: -

DNA: TGCAGTGCTAGAGCGACAGGGGAAGCTTTCTTT
CDR3: CSARATGEAFF
J: TRBJ1-1
V: TRBV20-1
size: -
D: TRBD1

DNA: TGTGCCAGCAGCTTAACGGCGGGAGTGGGAGATACGCAGTATTTT
CDR3: CASSLTAGVGDTQYF
J: TRBJ2-3
V: TRBV7-8
size: many
D: TRBD2

DNA: TGTGCCAGCAGTTTAATTTTTGGGGAGCTGTTTTTT
CDR3: CASSLIFGELFF
J: TRBJ2-2
V: TRBV12-3/TRBV12-4
size: few
D: -

DNA: TGCAGTGCTCCCGGACTAGGCAGAAATGAGCAGTTCTTC
CDR3: CSAPGLGRNEQFF
J: TRBJ2-1
V: TRBV20-1
size: few
D: TRBD2

DNA: TGCGCCAGCAGCTTGGAGCGCGGGGAGCAGTACTTC
CDR3: CASSLERGEQYF
J: TRBJ2-7
V: TRBV5-1
size: few
D: -

DNA: TGCAGCGCAGACCCAGGAGGGGAGACCCAGTACTTC
CDR3: CSADPGGETQYF
J: TRBJ2-5
V: TRBV29-1
size: -
D: -

DNA: TGCGCCAGCAGCCAAGTGACGGGGAACACCGGGGAGCTGTTTTTT
CDR3: CASSQVTGNTGELFF
J: TRBJ2-2
V: TRBV4-1
size: few
D: -

DNA: TGCGCCAGCAGTGAAAGCCCCGACCGAGGGGAGCTGTTTTTT
CDR3: CASSESPDRGELFF
J: TRBJ2-2
V: TRBV10-2
size: few
D: -

DNA: TGTGCCAGCAGACCGAGACAGACCGGGGAGCTGTTTTTT
CDR3: CASRPRQTGELFF
J: TRBJ2-2
V: TRBV12-3/TRBV12-4
size: -
D: -

DNA: TGCGCCAGCAGCTTCCAGGGCGGGAGGGCCCCCAATGAGCAGTTCTTC
CDR3: CASSFQGGRAPNEQFF
J: TRBJ2-1
V: TRBV5-1
size: -
D: TRBD2

DNA: TGTGCCAGCAGTACAGGACTGCGCGGCTACACCTTC
CDR3: CASSTGLRGYTF
J: TRBJ1-2
V: TRBV12-3/TRBV12-4
size: many
D: -

DNA: TGTGCCAGCAGCTTAGCGGGAGAGACCCAGTACTTC
CDR3: CASSLAGETQYF
J: TRBJ2-5
V: TRBV5-4
size: many
D: -

DNA: TGTGCCAGCAGCCCTCGGATAGGGGGTAATCAGCCCCAGCATTTT
CDR3: CASSPRIGGNQPQHF
J: TRBJ1-5
V: TRBV16
size: many
D: -

DNA: TGTGCCAGTAGTATTTCGGCCTCCAATGAGCAGTTCTTC
CDR3: CASSISASNEQFF
J: TRBJ2-1
V: TRBV19
size: many
D: -

DNA: TGTGCCAGCAGCGCGGGACTAGCGGGAGTGAGTGAGCAGTTCTTC
CDR3: CASSAGLAGVSEQFF
J: TRBJ2-1
V: TRBV7-2
size: -
D: TRBD2

DNA: TGTGCCAGCAGTTCCTGGGTAGCGGGGGTTAATGAGCAGTTCTTC
CDR3: CASSSWVAGVNEQFF
J: TRBJ2-1
V: TRBV28
size: many
D: TRBD2

DNA: TGTGCCCACCTGGACAGGGTGGCTAGCACAGATACGCAGTATTTT
CDR3: CAHLDRVASTDTQYF
J: TRBJ2-3
V: TRBV6-5
size: -
D: TRBD1

DNA: TGCAGTGCTCAAAACCCTAGCGCTACCTACGAGCAGTACTTC
CDR3: CSAQNPSATYEQYF
J: TRBJ2-7
V: TRBV20-1
size: many
D: -

DNA: TGTGCCAGCAGCTTAAGAGGGTACGAGACCCAGTACTTC
CDR3: CASSLRGYETQYF
J: TRBJ2-5
V: TRBV11-2
size: -
D: -

DNA: TGTGCCAGCATCCGGGACAGGCCTAGCAATCAGCCCCAGCATTTT
CDR3: CASIRDRPSNQPQHF
J: TRBJ1-5
V: TRBV6-6
size: few
D: TRBD1

DNA: TGTGCCAGCAGTTACACAGCGGGAGAGGCAGATACGCAGTATTTT
CDR3: CASSYTAGEADTQYF
J: TRBJ2-3
V: TRBV6-6
size: -
D: TRBD2

DNA: TGTGCCAGCACTTCCCTGGGACAGGGAAATGAAAAACTGTTTTTT
CDR3: CASTSLGQGNEKLFF
J: TRBJ1-4
V: TRBV6-6
size: many
D: TRBD1

DNA: TGTGCCAGCAGCCTCACAGGGGGCGGAAACACCGGGGAGCTGTTTTTT
CDR3: CASSLTGGGNTGELFF
J: TRBJ2-2
V: TRBV2
size: few
D: TRBD1

DNA: TGTGCCAGCAGTTTAGCCGGGGGATGGGGTCAGCCCCAGCATTTT
CDR3: CASSLAGGWGQPQHF
J: TRBJ1-5
V: TRBV12-3/TRBV12-4
size: many
D: -

DNA: TGTGCCAGCAGCGTAGCTACGGGAGCCGGGGAGCTGTTTTTT
CDR3: CASSVATGAGELFF
J: TRBJ2-2
V: TRBV9
size: -
D: -